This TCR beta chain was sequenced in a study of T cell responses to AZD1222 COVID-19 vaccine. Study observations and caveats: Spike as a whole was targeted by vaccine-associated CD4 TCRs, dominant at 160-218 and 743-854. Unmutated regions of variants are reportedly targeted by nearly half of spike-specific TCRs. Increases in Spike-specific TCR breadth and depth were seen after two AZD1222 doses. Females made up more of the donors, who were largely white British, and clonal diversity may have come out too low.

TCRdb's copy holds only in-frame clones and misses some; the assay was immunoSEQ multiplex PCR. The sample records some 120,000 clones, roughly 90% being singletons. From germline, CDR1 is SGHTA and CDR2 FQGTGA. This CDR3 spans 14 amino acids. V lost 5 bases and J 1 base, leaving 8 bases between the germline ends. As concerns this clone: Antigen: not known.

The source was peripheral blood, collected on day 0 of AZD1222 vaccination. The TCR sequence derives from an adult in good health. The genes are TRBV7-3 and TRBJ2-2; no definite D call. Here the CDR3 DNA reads TGTGCCAGCAGCCCTCTGGTGAACACCGGGGAGCTGTTTTTT. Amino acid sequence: CASSPLVNTGELFF.